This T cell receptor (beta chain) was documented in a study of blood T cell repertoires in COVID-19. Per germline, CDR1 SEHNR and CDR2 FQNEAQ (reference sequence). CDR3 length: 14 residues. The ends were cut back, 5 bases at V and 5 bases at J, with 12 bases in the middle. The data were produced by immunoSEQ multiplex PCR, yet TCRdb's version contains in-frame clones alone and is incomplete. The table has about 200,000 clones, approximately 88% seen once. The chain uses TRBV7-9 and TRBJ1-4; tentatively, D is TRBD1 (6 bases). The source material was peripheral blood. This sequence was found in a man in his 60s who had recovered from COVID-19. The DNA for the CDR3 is TGTGCCAGCAGCCAGGGGAAGGGCAATGAAAAACTGTTTTTT. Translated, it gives CASSQGKGNEKLFF.